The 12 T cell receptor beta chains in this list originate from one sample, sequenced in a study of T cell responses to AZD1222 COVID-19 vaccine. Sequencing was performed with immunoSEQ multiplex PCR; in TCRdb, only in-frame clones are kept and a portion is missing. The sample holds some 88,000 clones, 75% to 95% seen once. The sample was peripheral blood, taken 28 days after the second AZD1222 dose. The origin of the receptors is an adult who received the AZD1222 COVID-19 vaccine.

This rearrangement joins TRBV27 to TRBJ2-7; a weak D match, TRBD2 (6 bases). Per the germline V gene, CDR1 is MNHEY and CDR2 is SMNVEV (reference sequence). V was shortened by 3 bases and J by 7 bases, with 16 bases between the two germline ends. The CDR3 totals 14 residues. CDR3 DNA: TGTGCCAGCAGTTTGGGACTCCCTCCTGCAGAGCAGTACTTC. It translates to CASSLGLPPAEQYF.

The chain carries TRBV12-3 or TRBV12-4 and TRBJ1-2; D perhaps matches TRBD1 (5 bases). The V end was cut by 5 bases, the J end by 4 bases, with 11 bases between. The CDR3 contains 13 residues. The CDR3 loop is CASSPGLLYGYTF. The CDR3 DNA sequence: TGTGCCAGCAGTCCGGGACTGCTCTATGGCTACACCTTC.

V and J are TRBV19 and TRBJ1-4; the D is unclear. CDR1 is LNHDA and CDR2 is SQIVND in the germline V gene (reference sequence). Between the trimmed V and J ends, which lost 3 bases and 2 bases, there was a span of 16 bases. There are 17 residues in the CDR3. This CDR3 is CASSMSGSPRTNEKLFF. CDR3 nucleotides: TGTGCCAGTAGTATGTCGGGATCTCCTCGCACTAATGAAAAACTGTTTTTT.

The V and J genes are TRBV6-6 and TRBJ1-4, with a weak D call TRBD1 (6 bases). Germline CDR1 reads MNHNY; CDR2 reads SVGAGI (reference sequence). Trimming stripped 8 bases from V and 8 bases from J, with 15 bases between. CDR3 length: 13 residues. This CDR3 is CASQQGMGEKLFF. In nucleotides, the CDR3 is TGTGCCAGCCAACAGGGCATGGGGGAAAAACTGTTTTTT.

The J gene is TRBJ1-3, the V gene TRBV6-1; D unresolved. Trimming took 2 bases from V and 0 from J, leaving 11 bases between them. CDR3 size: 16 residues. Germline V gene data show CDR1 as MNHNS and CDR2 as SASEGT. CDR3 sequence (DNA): TGTGCCAGCAGTGAATTCGGAGGTTCCTCTGGAAACACCATATATTTT. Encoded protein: CASSEFGGSSGNTIYF.

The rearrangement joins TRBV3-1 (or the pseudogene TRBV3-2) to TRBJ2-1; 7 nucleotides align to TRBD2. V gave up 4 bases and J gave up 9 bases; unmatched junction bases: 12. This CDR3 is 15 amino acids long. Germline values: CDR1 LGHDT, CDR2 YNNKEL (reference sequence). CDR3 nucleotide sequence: TGTGCCAGCAGCCCCAGAGGGAGGGAAAGCGGTGAGCAGTTCTTC. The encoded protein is CASSPRGRESGEQFF.

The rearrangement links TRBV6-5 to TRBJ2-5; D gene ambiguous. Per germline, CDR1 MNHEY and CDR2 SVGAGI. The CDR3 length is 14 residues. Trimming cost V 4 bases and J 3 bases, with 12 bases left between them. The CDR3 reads CASSSLGGEETQYF. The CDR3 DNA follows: TGTGCCAGCAGTTCCTTAGGTGGAGAAGAGACCCAGTACTTC.

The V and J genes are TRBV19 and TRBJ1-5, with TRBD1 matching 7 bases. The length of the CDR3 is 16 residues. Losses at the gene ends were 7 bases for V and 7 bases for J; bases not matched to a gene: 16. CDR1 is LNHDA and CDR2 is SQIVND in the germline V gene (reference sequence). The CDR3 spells CASIRGSTGEGQPQHF. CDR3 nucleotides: TGTGCCAGTATTAGGGGAAGCACAGGGGAGGGACAGCCCCAGCATTTT.

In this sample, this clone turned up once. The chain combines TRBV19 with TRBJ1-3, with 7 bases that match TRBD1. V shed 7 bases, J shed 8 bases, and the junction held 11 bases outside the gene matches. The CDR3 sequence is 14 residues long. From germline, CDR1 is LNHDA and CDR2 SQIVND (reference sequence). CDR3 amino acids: CASTSQRQGHTIYF. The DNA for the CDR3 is TGTGCCAGTACGAGCCAGAGACAGGGCCACACCATATATTTT.

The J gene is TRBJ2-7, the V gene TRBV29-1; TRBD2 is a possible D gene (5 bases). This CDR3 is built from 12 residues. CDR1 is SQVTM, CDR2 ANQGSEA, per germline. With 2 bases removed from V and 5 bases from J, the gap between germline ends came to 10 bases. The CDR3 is CSVELERNEQYF. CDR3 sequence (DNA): TGCAGCGTTGAACTAGAGCGGAACGAGCAGTACTTC.

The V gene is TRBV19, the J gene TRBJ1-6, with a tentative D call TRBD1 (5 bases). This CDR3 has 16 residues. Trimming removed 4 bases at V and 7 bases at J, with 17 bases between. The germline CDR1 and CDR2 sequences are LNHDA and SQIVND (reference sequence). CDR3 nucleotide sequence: TGTGCCAGTAGTAGGTCTCTGACAGCCTTGAATTCACCCCTCCACTTT. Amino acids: CASSRSLTALNSPLHF.

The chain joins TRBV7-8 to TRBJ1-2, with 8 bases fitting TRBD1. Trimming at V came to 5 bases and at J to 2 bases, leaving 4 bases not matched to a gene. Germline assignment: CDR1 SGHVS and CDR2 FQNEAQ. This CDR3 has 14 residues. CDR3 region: CASSLRTGNYGYTF. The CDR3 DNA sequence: TGTGCCAGCAGCCTACGGACAGGGAACTATGGCTACACCTTC.